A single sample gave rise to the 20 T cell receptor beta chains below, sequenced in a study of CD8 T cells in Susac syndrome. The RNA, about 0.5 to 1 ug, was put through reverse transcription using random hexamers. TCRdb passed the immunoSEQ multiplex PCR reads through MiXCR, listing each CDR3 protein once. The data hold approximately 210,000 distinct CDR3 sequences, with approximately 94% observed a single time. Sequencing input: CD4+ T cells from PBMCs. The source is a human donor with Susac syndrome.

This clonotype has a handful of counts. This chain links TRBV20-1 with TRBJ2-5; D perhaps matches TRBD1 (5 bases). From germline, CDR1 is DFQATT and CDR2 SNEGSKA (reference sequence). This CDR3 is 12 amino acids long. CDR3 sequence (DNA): TGCAGCGCTGGGCAGGGCCAAGAGACCCAGTACTTC. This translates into CSAGQGQETQYF.

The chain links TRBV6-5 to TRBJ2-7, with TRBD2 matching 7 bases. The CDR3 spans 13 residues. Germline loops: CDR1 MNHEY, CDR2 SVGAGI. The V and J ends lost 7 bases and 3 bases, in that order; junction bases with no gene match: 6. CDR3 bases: TGTGCCAGCACCCCGGGGGGTCTCTACGAGCAGTACTTC. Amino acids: CASTPGGLYEQYF.

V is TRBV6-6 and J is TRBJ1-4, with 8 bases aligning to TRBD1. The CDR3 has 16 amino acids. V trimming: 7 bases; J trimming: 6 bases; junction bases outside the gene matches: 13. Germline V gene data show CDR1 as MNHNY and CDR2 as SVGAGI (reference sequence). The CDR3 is CASTRPPQGEDEKLFF. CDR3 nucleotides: TGTGCCAGCACACGACCCCCACAGGGGGAGGATGAAAAACTGTTTTTT.

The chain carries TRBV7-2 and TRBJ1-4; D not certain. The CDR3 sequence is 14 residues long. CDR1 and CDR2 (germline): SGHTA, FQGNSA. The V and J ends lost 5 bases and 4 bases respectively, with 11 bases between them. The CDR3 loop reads CASSPDGINEKLFF. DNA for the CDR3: TGTGCCAGCAGCCCCGACGGTATTAATGAAAAACTGTTTTTT.

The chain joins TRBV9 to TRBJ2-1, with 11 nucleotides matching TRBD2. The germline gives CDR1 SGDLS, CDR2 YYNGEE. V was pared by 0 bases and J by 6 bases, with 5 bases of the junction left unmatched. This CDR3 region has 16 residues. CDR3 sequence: CASSVDALAGGNEQFF. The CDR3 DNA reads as TGTGCCAGCAGCGTAGATGCTCTAGCGGGGGGCAATGAGCAGTTCTTC.

The CDR3 region has the DNA TGTGCCAGCAGCTCGAGATCCGGTGGAACCTCTGGGGCCAACGTCCTGACTTTC. It codes for CASSSRSGGTSGANVLTF. The V call is TRBV7-3, the J call TRBJ2-6; D is unresolved. Germline CDR1 SGHTA, CDR2 FQGTGA. Trimming shortened V by 4 bases and J by 0 bases, and 16 bases separated the two germline ends. The CDR3 has 18 amino acids.

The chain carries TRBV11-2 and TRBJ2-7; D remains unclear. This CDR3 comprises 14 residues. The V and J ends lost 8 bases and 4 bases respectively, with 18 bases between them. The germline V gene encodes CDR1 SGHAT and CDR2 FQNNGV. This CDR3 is CASGSLRQAYEQYF. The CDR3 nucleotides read TGTGCCAGCGGATCCCTGAGACAAGCGTACGAGCAGTACTTC.

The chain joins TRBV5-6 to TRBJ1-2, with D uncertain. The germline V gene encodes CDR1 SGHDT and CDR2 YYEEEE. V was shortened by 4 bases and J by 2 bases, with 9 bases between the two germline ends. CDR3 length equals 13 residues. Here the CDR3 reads CASSRLQNYGYTF. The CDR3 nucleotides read TGTGCCAGCAGCCGCCTACAGAACTATGGCTACACCTTC.

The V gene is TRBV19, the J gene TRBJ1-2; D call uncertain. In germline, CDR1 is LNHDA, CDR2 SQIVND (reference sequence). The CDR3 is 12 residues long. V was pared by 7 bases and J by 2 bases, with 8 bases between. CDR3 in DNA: TGTGCCAGTAAAGGGCCCAACTATGGCTACACCTTC. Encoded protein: CASKGPNYGYTF. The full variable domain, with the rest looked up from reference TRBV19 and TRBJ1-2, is DGGITQSPKYLFRKEGQNVTLSCEQNLNHDAMYWYRQDPGQGLRLIYYSQIVNDFQKGDIAEGYSVSREKKESFPLTVTSAQKNPTAFYLCASKGPNYGYTFGSGTRLTVV.

For the CDR3, the DNA is TGTGCCGGGGGGGTAACTGAAGCTTTCTTT. It translates to CAGGVTEAFF. V and J are TRBV30 and TRBJ1-1; D perhaps matches TRBD1 (5 bases). Looked up from germline, CDR1 is GTSNPN and CDR2 is SVGIG (reference sequence). Trimming left V 8 bases short and J 5 bases short, with 9 bases between. The CDR3 runs to 10 residues.

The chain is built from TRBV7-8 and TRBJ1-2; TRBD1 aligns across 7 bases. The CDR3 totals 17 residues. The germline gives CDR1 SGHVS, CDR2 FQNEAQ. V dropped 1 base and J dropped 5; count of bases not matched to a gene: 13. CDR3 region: CASSLVGGTALGYGYTF. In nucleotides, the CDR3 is TGTGCCAGCAGCTTAGTAGGGGGGACAGCGTTGGGATATGGCTACACCTTC.

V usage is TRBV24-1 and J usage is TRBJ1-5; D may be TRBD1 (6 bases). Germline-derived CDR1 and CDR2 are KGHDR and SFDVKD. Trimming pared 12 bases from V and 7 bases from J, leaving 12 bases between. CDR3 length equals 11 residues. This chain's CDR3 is CAETGQQPQHF. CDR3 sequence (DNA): TGTGCCGAAACCGGACAGCAGCCCCAGCATTTT.

The CDR3 DNA reads TGTGCCAGCAGCTTGATAGCTGGTAGGCAACTGGATGAAAAACTGTTTTTT. Its protein product is CASSLIAGRQLDEKLFF. V and J are TRBV5-6 and TRBJ1-4; D uncertain. V gave up 1 base and J gave up 6 bases, with 19 bases separating them. The CDR3 covers 17 residues. Per the germline V gene, CDR1 is SGHDT and CDR2 is YYEEEE.

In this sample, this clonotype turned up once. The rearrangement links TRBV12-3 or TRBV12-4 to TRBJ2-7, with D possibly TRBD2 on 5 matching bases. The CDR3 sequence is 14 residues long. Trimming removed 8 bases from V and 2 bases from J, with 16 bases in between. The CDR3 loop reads CASGRRFRTYEQYF. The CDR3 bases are TGTGCCAGCGGGAGAAGGTTCCGAACCTACGAGCAGTACTTC.

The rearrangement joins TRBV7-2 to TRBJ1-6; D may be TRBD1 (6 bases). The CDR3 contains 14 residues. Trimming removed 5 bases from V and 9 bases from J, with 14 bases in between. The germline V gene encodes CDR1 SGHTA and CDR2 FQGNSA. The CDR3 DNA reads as TGTGCCAGCAGCGTTGCAGGGGTTAGTTCACCCCTCCACTTT. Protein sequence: CASSVAGVSSPLHF.

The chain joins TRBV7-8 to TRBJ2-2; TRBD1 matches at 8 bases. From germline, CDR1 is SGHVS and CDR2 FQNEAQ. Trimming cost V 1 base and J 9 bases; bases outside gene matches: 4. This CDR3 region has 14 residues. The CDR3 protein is CASSLGTGSRELFF. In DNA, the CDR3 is TGTGCCAGCAGCTTAGGGACAGGGAGCAGGGAGCTGTTTTTT.

CDR3 sequence (DNA): TGTGCCAGCAGCCCCCAGTTGGGAGCTTTCTTT. Residues: CASSPQLGAFF. V gene TRBV7-2 combines with J gene TRBJ1-1; D is unresolved. The CDR3 has 11 residues. CDR1 SGHTA and CDR2 FQGNSA come from the germline V gene. The V end was cut by 5 bases, the J end by 10 bases, with 11 bases between.

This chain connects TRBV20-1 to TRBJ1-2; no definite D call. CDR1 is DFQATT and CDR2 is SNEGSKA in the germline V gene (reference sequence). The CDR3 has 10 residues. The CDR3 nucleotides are TGCAGCCCCTCAGGCCCTGGCTACACCTTC. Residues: CSPSGPGYTF.

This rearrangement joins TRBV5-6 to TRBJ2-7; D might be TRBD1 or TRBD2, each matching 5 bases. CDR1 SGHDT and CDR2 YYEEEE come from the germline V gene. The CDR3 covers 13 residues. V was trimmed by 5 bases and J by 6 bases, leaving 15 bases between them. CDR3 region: CASRFTGGSEQYF. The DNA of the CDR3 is TGTGCCAGCAGATTTACAGGAGGAAGCGAGCAGTACTTC. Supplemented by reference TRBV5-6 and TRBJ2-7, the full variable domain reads DAGVTQSPTHLIKTRGQQVTLRCSPKSGHDTVSWYQQALGQGPQFIFQYYEEEERQRGNFPDRFSGHQFPNYSSELNVNALLLGDSALYLCASRFTGGSEQYFGPGTRLTVT.

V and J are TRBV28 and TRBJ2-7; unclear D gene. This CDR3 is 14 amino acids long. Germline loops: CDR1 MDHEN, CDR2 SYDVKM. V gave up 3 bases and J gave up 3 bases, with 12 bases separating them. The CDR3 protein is CASSLTPDDYEQYF. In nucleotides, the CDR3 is TGTGCCAGCAGTTTGACCCCCGACGACTACGAGCAGTACTTC.